A selection of T cell receptor beta chains follows, all from one sample in a study of T cell responses to AZD1222 COVID-19 vaccine. Libraries were prepared by immunoSEQ multiplex PCR; TCRdb keeps only in-frame clonotypes and omits some of them. The sample carries 120,000 to 150,000 clones, approximately 89% recorded once. This specimen was peripheral blood, taken 28 days after the second AZD1222 dose. The source of these receptors is an adult who received the AZD1222 COVID-19 vaccine. Each CDR3 is given with its conserved first and last residue. A D gene is named only where the DNA matches it firmly. Clone size appears in some rows only: once, few, many, or a class for an expanded clone.

J,V,size,D,CDR3,DNA
TRBJ2-1,TRBV3-1/TRBV3-2,-,-,CASSQTGPSSYNEQFF,TGTGCCAGCAGCCAAACGGGGCCAAGCTCCTACAATGAGCAGTTCTTC
TRBJ2-5,TRBV24-1,-,-,CATSRASQETQYF,TGTGCCACCAGTCGGGCTTCACAAGAGACCCAGTACTTC
TRBJ1-1,TRBV4-2,-,-,CASSQDPSGTEAFF,TGTGCCAGCAGCCAAGACCCCAGCGGCACTGAAGCTTTCTTT
TRBJ1-1,TRBV6-5,-,-,CASSYSQMNTEAFF,TGTGCCAGCAGTTACTCTCAGATGAACACTGAAGCTTTCTTT
TRBJ2-1,TRBV14,-,TRBD2,CASSRGSSYNEQFF,TGTGCCAGCAGCCGCGGGAGCTCCTACAATGAGCAGTTCTTC
TRBJ2-7,TRBV27,-,-,CASSPHGQIAYEQYF,TGTGCCAGCAGTCCCCACGGACAGATCGCTTACGAGCAGTACTTC
TRBJ1-6,TRBV5-1,-,-,CASSLAGRSPLHF,TGCGCCAGCAGCTTGGCCGGACGTTCACCCCTCCACTTT
TRBJ1-5,TRBV6-2/TRBV6-3,-,TRBD1,CASSQGRGRINQPQHF,TGTGCCAGCAGCCAAGGCAGGGGGAGAATCAATCAGCCCCAGCATTTT
TRBJ1-1,TRBV7-3,-,-,CASSLLGNTEAFF,TGTGCCAGCAGCTTATTGGGGAACACTGAAGCTTTCTTT
TRBJ2-2,TRBV30,-,TRBD1,CAWRDGQGPGELFF,TGTGCCTGGAGGGATGGACAGGGGCCCGGGGAGCTGTTTTTT
TRBJ2-3,TRBV11-1,-,-,CASSLGLWARTDTQYF,TGTGCCAGCAGCTTGGGACTTTGGGCGAGGACAGATACGCAGTATTTT
TRBJ1-1,TRBV11-3,-,TRBD1,CASSLEQGDYTEAFF,TGTGCCAGCAGCTTAGAACAGGGGGATTACACTGAAGCTTTCTTT
TRBJ1-1,TRBV6-5,once,-,CATSGVGTEAFF,TGTGCCACCTCAGGGGTGGGAACTGAAGCTTTCTTT
TRBJ2-3,TRBV11-1,-,-,CASSLGQDSTDTQYF,TGTGCCAGCAGCTTAGGACAGGACAGCACAGATACGCAGTATTTT
TRBJ1-3,TRBV13,-,-,CASSLRGSSGNTIYF,TGTGCCAGCAGCTTACGGGGCTCCTCTGGAAACACCATATATTTT
TRBJ2-5,TRBV19,-,-,CASSTYSSQETQYF,TGTGCCAGTAGTACCTACAGTTCCCAAGAGACCCAGTACTTC
TRBJ2-7,TRBV6-2/TRBV6-3,-,-,CASSWDSRSQQYF,TGTGCCAGCAGTTGGGACTCAAGATCGCAGCAGTACTTC
TRBJ2-7,TRBV19,few,-,CASSRFKGGVSYEQYF,TGTGCCAGTAGTAGGTTCAAGGGCGGGGTCTCCTACGAGCAGTACTTC
TRBJ2-6,TRBV19,once,TRBD1,CASSIVTGDDSGANVLTF,TGTGCCAGTAGTATAGTGACAGGGGATGACTCTGGGGCCAACGTCCTGACTTTC
TRBJ2-5,TRBV4-2,-,-,CASSQGETQAKETQYF,TGTGCCAGCAGCCAAGGAGAGACACAGGCTAAAGAGACCCAGTACTTC
TRBJ1-6,TRBV10-3,-,-,CAISGADNSPLHF,TGTGCCATCAGTGGGGCGGATAATTCACCCCTCCACTTT
TRBJ1-6,TRBV19,-,-,CASSLPGLYNSPLHF,TGTGCCAGTAGTTTACCGGGTCTTTATAATTCACCCCTCCACTTT
TRBJ2-1,TRBV6-1,-,TRBD2,CASSGTSGRVYNEQFF,TGTGCCAGCAGTGGTACTAGCGGGAGGGTGTACAATGAGCAGTTCTTC
TRBJ1-5,TRBV1,-,-,CTSSQDHLGQGIFYDQPQHF,TGCACCAGCAGCCAAGATCACCTGGGACAGGGGATTTTCTACGATCAGCCCCAGCATTTT
TRBJ1-4,TRBV7-6,-,TRBD1,CASSPQGAQEKLFF,TGTGCCAGCAGCCCACAGGGGGCTCAGGAAAAACTGTTTTTT
TRBJ1-2,TRBV21-1,-,-,CASSKVGRGGRGYTF,TGTGCCAGCAGCAAAGTTGGTCGCGGGGGCAGGGGCTACACCTTC
TRBJ1-6,TRBV27,-,-,CASSFIEGNSPLHF,TGTGCCAGCAGTTTCATCGAGGGTAATTCACCCCTCCACTTT
TRBJ2-7,TRBV11-1,-,-,CASTIRGGSSYEQYF,TGTGCCAGCACCATTAGAGGGGGGAGCTCCTACGAGCAGTACTTC
TRBJ2-5,TRBV18,-,TRBD1,CASSPGQGASETQYF,TGTGCCAGCTCACCAGGACAGGGGGCGTCAGAGACCCAGTACTTC
TRBJ1-3,TRBV6-5,-,-,CASTDVGRGNTIYF,TGTGCCAGCACCGACGTGGGGCGTGGAAACACCATATATTTT
TRBJ2-7,TRBV29-1,once,-,CSATGAVSYEQYF,TGCAGCGCGACTGGAGCGGTCTCCTACGAGCAGTACTTC
TRBJ2-7,TRBV10-3,-,-,CAIRPDTFSGDEQYF,TGTGCCATCAGGCCCGACACTTTCTCAGGCGACGAGCAGTACTTC
TRBJ2-7,TRBV12-5,-,TRBD2,CASGKPGLAGVRDYEQYF,TGTGCTAGTGGTAAGCCGGGACTAGCGGGAGTTCGGGACTACGAGCAGTACTTC
TRBJ2-1,TRBV3-1/TRBV3-2,few,-,CASSPPSDEQFF,TGTGCCAGCAGCCCCCCATCTGATGAGCAGTTCTTC
TRBJ1-1,TRBV6-5,-,-,CASSFSQTGKIEAFF,TGTGCCAGCAGTTTCTCCCAGACAGGAAAAATTGAAGCTTTCTTT
TRBJ1-2,TRBV29-1,-,-,CSVWAREGYTF,TGCAGCGTCTGGGCACGGGAAGGCTACACCTTC
TRBJ1-1,TRBV27,-,-,CASSLSWATEAFF,TGTGCCAGCAGTTTGAGCTGGGCCACTGAAGCTTTCTTT
TRBJ1-1,TRBV6-4,-,TRBD1,CASSDTGGEAFF,TGTGCCAGCAGTGATACAGGGGGGGAAGCTTTCTTT
TRBJ1-5,TRBV19,-,TRBD1,CASSITGGFPGPQHF,TGTGCCAGTAGTATAACAGGGGGCTTCCCGGGGCCCCAGCATTTT